What follows are 18 T cell receptor beta chains derived from one specimen sequenced in a study of T-cell reconstitution after alpha-beta-depleted transplantation in children. Using unique molecular identifiers, the investigators prepared the TCRbeta library. One entry per CDR3 protein, called by TCRdb with MiXCR from the PCR reads. The sample records fewer than 500,000 distinct CDR3 sequences, approximately 42% being singletons. The sample consisted of PBMCs, taken before TCRalphabeta/CD19-depleted stem cell transplant. Receptors were obtained from a girl aged 2 to 9 with aplastic anemia, due to receive a stem cell transplant.

This rearrangement joins TRBV5-6 to TRBJ2-1; no clear D. Deletions cut 0 bases from V and 0 bases from J, with 10 bases between. The CDR3 runs to 16 residues. CDR1 is SGHDT, CDR2 YYEEEE, per germline. CDR3 sequence: CASSLAGASSYNEQFF. The DNA for the CDR3 is TGTGCCAGCAGCTTGGCGGGTGCGAGCTCCTACAATGAGCAGTTCTTC.

This chain joins TRBV6-2 or TRBV6-3 and TRBJ2-1; 12 positions agree with TRBD2. The V segment lost 0 bases and the J segment 0 bases; nucleotides outside the gene matches: 9. Per germline, CDR1 MNHEY and CDR2 SVGEGT. The CDR3 extends over 20 amino acids. The CDR3 here is CASSYSPGTSGSGSYNEQFF. The DNA for the CDR3 is TGTGCCAGCAGTTACTCCCCCGGGACTAGCGGGTCCGGCTCCTACAATGAGCAGTTCTTC.

V and J are TRBV28 and TRBJ1-6, with 9 nucleotides matching TRBD1. The CDR3 runs to 15 residues. The germline V gene has CDR1 MDHEN and CDR2 SYDVKM. Trimming took 7 bases from V and 9 from J; bases not matched to a gene: 10. CDR3 protein: CASKPWDRDLSPLHF. For the CDR3, the DNA is TGTGCCAGCAAACCGTGGGACAGGGATCTTTCACCCCTCCACTTT.

The CDR3 DNA sequence: TGCAGTGCTAGAATGGCTAGCGGTCGGAATGAGCAGTTCTTC. This sequence encodes CSARMASGRNEQFF. This chain uses TRBV20-1 with TRBJ2-1, with TRBD2 matching over 7 bases. The V gene's germline CDR1 is DFQATT and CDR2 SNEGSKA (reference sequence). The junction had 8 bases not matched to a gene; V was cut back by 2 bases and J by 7 bases. This CDR3 comprises 14 residues.

This clonotype was picked up a small number of times. The chain recombines TRBV6-1 with TRBJ1-5, with a tentative D call TRBD1 (5 bases). Germline CDR1 and CDR2: MNHNS and SASEGT. The CDR3 has 13 residues. Trimming removed 6 bases from V and 6 bases from J, with 12 bases in between. The CDR3 protein is CASSGQGGQPQHF. CDR3 nucleotides: TGTGCCAGCAGCGGGCAGGGTGGTCAGCCCCAGCATTTT.

Details on this clonotype: Its ends do not fully match the called genes, so a read error is possible. This rearrangement joins TRBV7-2 to TRBJ2-1; 8 nucleotides align to TRBD2. Germline V gene lookup returns CDR1 SGHTA and CDR2 FQGNSA. The CDR3 consists of 14 residues. The CDR3, as DNA: TGTTCCAGCAGCTTAGTACCGGGAGGGCCCCAACAGTTCTTC. The encoded protein is CSSSLVPGGPQQFF.

This chain connects TRBV20-1 to TRBJ2-1; D ambiguous. Germline CDR1 and CDR2: DFQATT and SNEGSKA (reference sequence). V was pared by 0 bases and J by 10 bases, with 16 bases between. The CDR3 consists of 14 residues. The CDR3 bases are TGCAGTGCTAGAGAGGGTAGCCCTCAAGAGGAGCAGTTCTTC. This gives the protein CSAREGSPQEEQFF.

This chain connects TRBV10-3 to TRBJ2-7; D gene ambiguous. There are 13 residues in the CDR3. V lost 0 bases and J lost 6, with 9 bases in between. CDR1 and CDR2 from the germline V gene are ENHRY and SYGVKD. CDR3 in amino acids: CAISESINCEQYF. CDR3 nucleotides: TGTGCCATCAGTGAGTCTATCAATTGCGAGCAGTACTTC.

J is TRBJ2-1 and V is TRBV12-3 or TRBV12-4, with D tentatively TRBD1 or TRBD2 (5 bases each). Trimming pared 6 bases from V and 1 base from J, leaving 13 bases between. This CDR3 is 15 amino acids long. CDR3 sequence reads: CASRTGAESYNEQFF. In DNA, the CDR3 is TGTGCCAGCAGGACCGGGGCAGAATCCTACAATGAGCAGTTCTTC.

The V call is TRBV20-1, the J call TRBJ2-7, with 9 positions matching TRBD2. Trimming cost V 2 bases and J 2 bases; bases outside gene matches: 7. Germline CDR1 reads DFQATT; CDR2 reads SNEGSKA (reference sequence). The CDR3 has 15 residues. In DNA form, the CDR3 reads TGCAGTGCTAGATCTGGGAGCGGGAGGACCTACGAGCAGTACTTC. This gives the protein CSARSGSGRTYEQYF.

This rearrangement joins TRBV20-1 to TRBJ2-6, with D perhaps matching TRBD1 or TRBD2 (6 bases each). Trimming shortened V by 5 bases and J by 0 bases, and 20 bases separated the two germline ends. Germline V lookup: CDR1 DFQATT, CDR2 SNEGSKA (reference sequence). CDR3 length: 18 residues. CDR3 protein: CSAQRGGPPYSGANVLTF. For the CDR3, the DNA is TGCAGTGCTCAGAGAGGGGGGCCCCCATACTCTGGGGCCAACGTCCTGACTTTC.

Only a few counts were recorded for this clonotype. V is TRBV27 and J is TRBJ2-1; a weak D match, TRBD1 (6 bases). The germline CDR1 and CDR2 sequences are MNHEY and SMNVEV (reference sequence). Between the trimmed V and J ends, which lost 3 bases and 7 bases, there was a span of 10 bases. The CDR3 is 13 amino acids. CDR3 nucleotides: TGTGCCAGCAGTTTGGGGGCATGGAATGAGCAGTTCTTC. Protein: CASSLGAWNEQFF.

This clonotype occurred a few times. The rearrangement uses TRBV5-5 and TRBJ1-5, with TRBD1 matching 7 bases. CDR1 is SGHKS and CDR2 is YYEKEE in the germline V gene (reference sequence). The CDR3 loop spans 15 amino acids. J gave up 4 bases and V 4 bases, and 8 bases lay outside the gene matches. This chain's CDR3 is CASSPHDRVNQPQHF. The CDR3 nucleotides read TGTGCCAGCAGCCCCCACGACAGGGTAAATCAGCCCCAGCATTTT.

This clonotype was recorded a few times. The chain links TRBV27 to TRBJ1-1; 7 positions match TRBD1. The CDR3 contains 15 residues. Germline V gene lookup returns CDR1 MNHEY and CDR2 SMNVEV (reference sequence). Trimming cost V 4 bases and J 4 bases; bases outside gene matches: 9. DNA for the CDR3: TGTGCCAGCAGTTACCGAGGGGGCGTGGGCACTGAAGCTTTCTTT. Encoded protein: CASSYRGGVGTEAFF.

Many counts were recorded for this clonotype. The chain has TRBV6-6 and TRBJ2-3, with D unresolved. The ends were cut back, 2 bases at V and 4 bases at J, with 7 bases in the middle. The CDR3 runs 13 residues. Germline V CDR1 and CDR2: MNHNY, SVGAGI (reference sequence). The CDR3 loop reads CASSYDPSDTQYF. DNA of the CDR3: TGTGCCAGCAGTTACGACCCTTCAGATACGCAGTATTTT.

This clonotype was observed many times. The genes are TRBV20-1 and TRBJ2-7; the D is unclear. V dropped 2 bases and J dropped 4 bases, with 6 bases sitting between them. The V gene's germline CDR1 is DFQATT and CDR2 SNEGSKA (reference sequence). This CDR3 has 11 amino acids. Here the CDR3 reads CSARLPYEQYF. The DNA of the CDR3 is TGCAGTGCTAGACTTCCATACGAGCAGTACTTC.

This chain uses TRBV5-1 with TRBJ2-1; D not certain. The V and J ends lost 3 bases and 7 bases respectively, with 14 bases between them. In germline, CDR1 is SGHRS, CDR2 YFSETQ. The CDR3 totals 14 residues. The CDR3 nucleotides read TGCGCCAGCAGCTACGGGCCTGTGGGGAATGAGCAGTTCTTC. Translated: CASSYGPVGNEQFF.

As for this clonotype: A much larger clone differs from this one at a single base, so this may be a read error. The J gene is TRBJ1-4, the V gene TRBV12-3 or TRBV12-4; no clear D gene. The CDR3 runs to 18 residues. CDR3 sequence reads: CASSSLPTLGNQNENLFF. DNA for the CDR3: TGTGCCAGCAGTTCCCTCCCCACCCTTGGGAACCAAAATGAAAATCTGTTTTTT.